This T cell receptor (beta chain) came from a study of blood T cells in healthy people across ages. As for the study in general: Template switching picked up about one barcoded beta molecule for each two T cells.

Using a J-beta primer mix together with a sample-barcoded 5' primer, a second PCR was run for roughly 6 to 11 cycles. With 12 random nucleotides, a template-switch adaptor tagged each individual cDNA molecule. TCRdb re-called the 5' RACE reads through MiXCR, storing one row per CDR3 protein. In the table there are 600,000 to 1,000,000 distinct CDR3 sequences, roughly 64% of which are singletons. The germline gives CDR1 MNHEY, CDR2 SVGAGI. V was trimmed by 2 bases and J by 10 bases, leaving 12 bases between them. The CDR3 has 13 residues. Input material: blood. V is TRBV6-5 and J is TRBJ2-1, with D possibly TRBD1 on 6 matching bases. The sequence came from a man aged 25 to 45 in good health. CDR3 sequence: CASSYPRGQEQFF. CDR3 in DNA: TGTGCCAGCAGTTACCCTCGTGGACAGGAGCAGTTCTTC.